The 28 T cell receptor beta chains listed next were all sequenced from one sample in a study of vaccination effects on CD4 cells after COVID-19. Assay used: immunoSEQ multiplex PCR; TCRdb lists only in-frame clones, some missing. This repertoire shows about 81,000 clones, over 70% found once; its top ten account for around 1.1%. Antigens for these TCRs are unknown. Before sequencing took place, the ViraFEST assay used viral peptide pools to expand antigen-specific CD4+ T cells. A 10-day culture period preceded the isolation of CD4+ T cells. Participants were vaccinated with two doses of either the BNT162b2 or mRNA-1273 vaccine. This material consisted of CD4+ T cells from PBMCs cultured with HCoV-OC43 spike peptides, taken after COVID-19 vaccination. The subset was: HCoV-OC43 spike overlapping peptide pool stimulation. All receptors derive from a human donor who received a COVID-19 vaccine.

Here the CDR3 DNA reads TGCGCCAGCAGCCAAATGGACGGCTACTACGAGCAGTACGTC. Translation: CASSQMDGYYEQYV. J is TRBJ2-7 and V is TRBV4-3; D is unclear. CDR1 LGHNA and CDR2 YSLEER come from the germline V gene. The CDR3 extends over 14 amino acids. With 2 bases removed from V and 3 bases from J, the gap between germline ends came to 11 bases.

The CDR3 region has the DNA TGCGCCAGCAGCCGCGGACAGGGCCCCACCGGGGAGCTGTTTTTT. Amino acids: CASSRGQGPTGELFF. V and J are TRBV4-1 and TRBJ2-2, with 8 nucleotides matching TRBD1. Germline CDR1 is MGHRA and CDR2 is YSYEKL. The V gene end was trimmed by 4 bases and the J gene end by 4 bases; junction bases not matched to a gene: 5. The CDR3 loop spans 15 amino acids.

The V call is TRBV4-3, the J call TRBJ2-5, with D unresolved. Germline V gene sequence: CDR1 LGHNA, CDR2 YSLEER. The CDR3 has 14 residues. The V end lost 0 bases, the J end lost 4 bases, and 9 bases lay between the germline ends. Written as DNA, the CDR3 is TGCGCCAGCAGCCAAGATGTAGGTAGAGAGACCCAGTACTTC. Its translation is CASSQDVGRETQYF.

The chain carries TRBV3-1 (or the pseudogene TRBV3-2) and TRBJ2-7, with D tentatively TRBD1 (6 bases). The V and J ends lost 4 bases and 4 bases respectively, with 8 bases between them. This CDR3 region has 12 residues. Germline CDR1 reads LGHDT; CDR2 reads YNNKEL (reference sequence). CDR3 loop: CASSLGQYEQYV. Written as DNA, the CDR3 is TGTGCCAGCAGCCTCGGACAGTACGAGCAGTACGTC.

This rearrangement joins TRBV19 to TRBJ1-3; D gene uncertain. The germline V gene encodes CDR1 LNHDA and CDR2 SQIVND (reference sequence). The CDR3 covers 13 residues. V gave up 6 bases and J gave up 1 base, with 7 bases separating them. CDR3 DNA: TGTGCCAGTAGGCTGAGTTCTGGAAACACCATATATTTT. It specifies CASRLSSGNTIYF.

The rearrangement links TRBV5-1 to TRBJ1-1; 8 bases are shared with TRBD1. Losses at the gene ends were 0 bases for V and 0 bases for J; bases not matched to a gene: 16. Per germline, CDR1 SGHRS and CDR2 YFSETQ. This CDR3 is built from 20 residues. CDR3 residues: CASSLAWGTGRIRMNTEAFF. Written as DNA, the CDR3 is TGCGCCAGCAGCTTGGCGTGGGGGACAGGACGGATTCGAATGAACACTGAAGCTTTCTTT.

The V gene is TRBV5-1, the J gene TRBJ2-5, with TRBD2 matching over 13 bases. The J segment lost 1 base and the V segment lost 0 bases, leaving 3 bases of the junction unmatched. Germline V gene data show CDR1 as SGHRS and CDR2 as YFSETQ. The CDR3 contains 17 residues. The CDR3 DNA reads TGCGCCAGCAGCTTGGGACTAGCGGGGGGCATCCAAGAGACCCAGTACTTC. Encoded protein: CASSLGLAGGIQETQYF. Supplemented by reference TRBV5-1 and TRBJ2-5, the full variable domain reads KAGVTQTPRYLIKTRGQQVTLSCSPISGHRSVSWYQQTPGQGLQFLFEYFSETQRNKGNFPGRFSGRQFSNSRSEMNVSTLELGDSALYLCASSLGLAGGIQETQYFGPGTRLLVL.

This clone was seen only a few times. V usage is TRBV9 and J usage is TRBJ2-3; 9 bases line up with TRBD2. Germline V gene lookup returns CDR1 SGDLS and CDR2 YYNGEE. J lost 1 base, V lost 7 bases, and 4 bases had no gene match. The CDR3 runs 14 residues. CDR3 protein: CASVQRGGTDTQYF. In DNA, the CDR3 is TGTGCCAGCGTCCAGCGGGGGGGCACAGATACGCAGTATTTT.

The chain couples TRBV9 to TRBJ1-6; D may be TRBD1 (6 bases). Trimming left V 6 bases short and J 4 bases short, with 29 bases between. Germline V gene lookup returns CDR1 SGDLS and CDR2 YYNGEE. The CDR3 has 20 residues. The CDR3 reads CASTPRTGQGRHTYNSPLHF. The CDR3 nucleotides read TGTGCCAGCACCCCGCGCACTGGGCAGGGGAGGCACACGTATAATTCACCCCTCCACTTT.

This clone was detected once. Mismatch with germline at one junction end may stem from a read error. The chain carries TRBV7-2 and TRBJ2-3, with D tentatively TRBD1 or TRBD2 (6 bases each). This CDR3 contains 12 residues. Germline assignment: CDR1 SGHTA and CDR2 FQGNSA. This CDR3 is CASSFYGGPGHF. The CDR3 nucleotides read TGTGCCAGCAGCTTTTACGGGGGCCCGGGGCATTTT.

The CDR3 loop is CASSYAAGSTDTQYF. CDR3 nucleotides: TGTGCCAGCAGTTACGCGGCAGGGTCCACAGATACGCAGTATTTT. The chain carries TRBV6-5 and TRBJ2-3; D might be TRBD1 (5 bases). Trimming pared 2 bases from V and 2 bases from J, leaving 11 bases between. Looked up from germline, CDR1 is MNHEY and CDR2 is SVGAGI. The CDR3 covers 15 residues.

The chain is built from TRBV5-1 and TRBJ2-1, with 7 bases that match TRBD1. J was trimmed by 5 bases and V by 6 bases; bases with no gene match: 11. This CDR3 is built from 15 residues. Germline CDR1 is SGHRS and CDR2 is YFSETQ. In nucleotides, the CDR3 is TGCGCCAGCACCGAGACACAGGGGAATAACAATGAGCAGTTCTTC. This encodes CASTETQGNNNEQFF.

This chain connects TRBV5-1 to TRBJ2-3; D may be TRBD1 or TRBD2 (6 bases each). The CDR3 is 16 amino acids. Germline V CDR1 and CDR2: SGHRS, YFSETQ. The ends were cut back, 2 bases at V and 2 bases at J, with 15 bases in the middle. CDR3 in DNA: TGCGCCAGCAGCTTTCGGACGGGGGCCAACACAGATACGCAGTATTTT. Protein sequence: CASSFRTGANTDTQYF.

The chain is built from TRBV27 and TRBJ2-7; a possible D gene is TRBD1 (6 bases). Germline loops: CDR1 MNHEY, CDR2 SMNVEV (reference sequence). The germline V and J ends were trimmed by 9 bases and 6 bases, with 18 bases remaining between them. The CDR3 sequence is 13 residues long. Here the CDR3 DNA reads TGTGCCAGAGCTCCACAGGGAACCACCGAGCAGTACGTC. The encoded protein is CARAPQGTTEQYV.

This sequence joins TRBV14 and TRBJ1-3; D gene ambiguous. Trimming took 0 bases from V and 1 from J, leaving 10 bases between them. CDR3 length: 16 residues. Germline CDR1 and CDR2: SGHDN and FVKESK. The CDR3 sequence: CASSQDQTDSGNTIYF. The CDR3 nucleotides are TGTGCCAGCAGCCAAGACCAAACAGATTCTGGAAACACCATATATTTT.

The gene calls are TRBV29-1 and TRBJ1-2; 7 nucleotides match TRBD1. This CDR3 is built from 18 residues. V gave up 4 bases and J gave up 0 bases; unmatched junction bases: 17. Germline-derived CDR1 and CDR2 are SQVTM and ANQGSEA. The CDR3 protein is CSVAFLDRSISTNYGYTF. CDR3 coding DNA: TGCAGCGTTGCTTTCTTGGACAGGAGCATCTCTACTAACTATGGCTACACCTTC.

The chain is built from TRBV18 and TRBJ1-6; 9 nucleotides match TRBD1. Germline trimming cut 3 bases from V and 10 bases from J; bases unmatched to any gene: 13. Looked up from germline, CDR1 is KGHSH and CDR2 is LQKENI. The CDR3 sequence is 17 residues long. The chain's CDR3 is CASSPQTLGQGDSPLHF. For the CDR3, the DNA is TGTGCCAGCTCACCCCAGACTTTGGGACAGGGAGACTCACCCCTCCACTTT.

In its sample, this clone was seen a few times. CDR3 protein: CASSSRLAGGPTTGELFF. The CDR3, as DNA: TGTGCCAGCAGTTCGAGACTAGCGGGGGGGCCTACCACCGGGGAGCTGTTTTTT. The J gene is TRBJ2-2, the V gene TRBV5-7; the match to TRBD2 covers 14 bases. TRBV5-7 is assigned to the ORF class and has an uncertain function. CDR3 length: 18 residues. V was pared by 5 bases and J by 4 bases, with 10 bases of the junction left unmatched.

In this sample, this clone turned up once. The chain recombines TRBV20-1 with TRBJ1-2; 8 bases line up with TRBD1. CDR3 length: 14 residues. Looked up from germline, CDR1 is DFQATT and CDR2 is SNEGSKA (reference sequence). The V and J ends lost 3 bases and 7 bases, in that order; junction bases with no gene match: 10. The CDR3 region has the DNA TGCAGTGCTAGTCTTCAGGGGGCGACCGGTGGCTACACCTTC. This codes for CSASLQGATGGYTF.

CDR3 residues: CASSLGGTGDTQYF. CDR3 DNA: TGCGCCAGCAGCTTGGGGGGGACAGGCGATACGCAGTATTTT. This rearrangement joins TRBV5-1 to TRBJ2-3; 8 bases map to TRBD1. With V trimmed by 0 bases and J by 6 bases, 3 bases remained unmatched. The CDR3 sequence is 14 residues long. Germline V gene sequence: CDR1 SGHRS, CDR2 YFSETQ. Complete variable domain (other parts from reference TRBV5-1 and TRBJ2-3): KAGVTQTPRYLIKTRGQQVTLSCSPISGHRSVSWYQQTPGQGLQFLFEYFSETQRNKGNFPGRFSGRQFSNSRSEMNVSTLELGDSALYLCASSLGGTGDTQYFGPGTRLTVL.

This clone was seen only a few times. The rearrangement links TRBV6-5 to TRBJ2-2; D is ambiguous. There are 11 residues in the CDR3. The ends were cut back, 11 bases at V and 6 bases at J, with 10 bases in the middle. CDR1 MNHEY and CDR2 SVGAGI come from the germline V gene. CDR3 region: CASSVPGELFF. The CDR3 DNA sequence: TGTGCCTCCTCAGTACCCGGGGAGCTGTTTTTT.

The chain is built from TRBV28 and TRBJ1-4; no clear D. The V gene lost 6 bases and the J gene lost 2 bases, with 10 bases spanning the gap. Germline V gene lookup returns CDR1 MDHEN and CDR2 SYDVKM. The CDR3 covers 14 residues. CDR3 sequence (DNA): TGTGCCAGCAGCCGCGGAGGGACTAATGAAAAACTGTTTTTT. It specifies CASSRGGTNEKLFF.

The chain uses TRBV3-1 (or the pseudogene TRBV3-2) and TRBJ2-4; possible D gene TRBD1, 7 bases. Deletions cut 1 base from V and 5 bases from J, with 24 bases between. Per germline, CDR1 LGHDT and CDR2 YNNKEL (reference sequence). This CDR3 comprises 19 residues. The CDR3 coding sequence is TGTGCCAGCAGCCAAGGGGGGGCAGGGGGTTTACTTAATCAAAACATTCAGTACTTC. It codes for CASSQGGAGGLLNQNIQYF.

V gene TRBV5-1 combines with J gene TRBJ2-1; 8 bases are a match to TRBD2. This CDR3 has 15 residues. V was clipped by 7 bases and J by 3 bases; unmatched bases: 9. Germline values: CDR1 SGHRS, CDR2 YFSETQ. CDR3 sequence (DNA): TGCGCCAGCCAAGAAGCGGGGGCGAACTACAATGAGCAGTTCTTC. This sequence encodes CASQEAGANYNEQFF.

The DNA of the CDR3 is TGTGCTAGTGGCTATAGACCTTCTGAAGCTTTCTTT. It translates to CASGYRPSEAFF. The chain recombines TRBV12-5 with TRBJ1-1; D gene unclear. Germline assignment: CDR1 LGHNT and CDR2 FRNRAP. Trimming took off 6 bases at V and 6 bases at J, with 11 bases between the two ends. This CDR3 contains 12 residues.

V is TRBV28 and J is TRBJ2-3, with 7 bases matching TRBD2. CDR1 is MDHEN, CDR2 SYDVKM, per germline. The CDR3 totals 14 residues. The V and J ends lost 6 bases and 4 bases, in that order; junction bases with no gene match: 7. CDR3 region: CASRRTRGSDTQYF. The CDR3 DNA sequence: TGTGCCAGCAGGCGGACTAGGGGATCAGATACGCAGTATTTT. Looking up the rest from reference TRBV28 and TRBJ2-3 gives the full variable domain: DVKVTQSSRYLVKRTGEKVFLECVQDMDHENMFWYRQDPGLGLRLIYFSYDVKMKEKGDIPEGYSVSREKKERFSLILESASTNQTSMYLCASRRTRGSDTQYFGPGTRLTVL.

The genes are TRBV27 and TRBJ2-2, with D unclear. Germline assignment: CDR1 MNHEY and CDR2 SMNVEV (reference sequence). With 5 bases removed from V and 8 bases from J, the gap between germline ends came to 15 bases. The CDR3 is made up of 14 amino acids. CDR3 nucleotide sequence: TGTGCCAGCAGTCCCCTTCTTTTCCGGGGGGAGCTGTTTTTT. Its protein product is CASSPLLFRGELFF.

The CDR3 coding sequence is TGTGCCAGCAGCTTCCTTCCCTTGGCGGGGGGATTAGATACGCAGTATTTT. Translation: CASSFLPLAGGLDTQYF. V is TRBV7-3 and J is TRBJ2-3, with 8 nucleotides matching TRBD2. The ends lost 3 bases at V and 5 bases at J; junction bases unmatched: 13. The germline CDR1 and CDR2 sequences are SGHTA and FQGTGA. The CDR3 totals 17 residues.